This TCR beta chain was obtained from a study of blood T cell repertoires in COVID-19. Overall study context: In each case, the material was cDNA or gDNA derived from T cells, B-cell-depleted T cells, or PBMCs.

With 3 bases clipped from V and 5 bases from J, the junction kept 3 bases outside the gene matches. The germline CDR1 and CDR2 sequences are KGHSH and LQKENI. CDR3 length: 16 residues. As processed by the authors: Reference gene primer amplification yielded estimated nucleated cell counts. Assay used: immunoSEQ multiplex PCR; TCRdb lists only in-frame clones, some missing. Clonal size and the V and J genes are those of that table, whereas D and trimming came from the DNA. The repertoire consists of 130,000 to 150,000 clones, with 81% occurring once and the leading ten covering about 7.5%. The receptor comes from a human donor in a cohort sampled during active COVID-19. The sequenced material came from peripheral blood. J is TRBJ2-3 and V is TRBV18; 15 positions agree with TRBD2. The CDR3 spells CASSPGLAGGRDTQYF. The CDR3 coding sequence is TGTGCCAGCTCACCCGGACTAGCGGGAGGGCGAGATACGCAGTATTTT. Using reference TRBV18 and TRBJ2-3 for the parts outside the CDR3, the full variable domain is NAGVMQNPRHLVRRRGQEARLRCSPMKGHSHVYWYRQLPEEGLKFMVYLQKENIIDESGMPKERFSAEFPKEGPSILRIQQVVRGDSAAYFCASSPGLAGGRDTQYFGPGTRLTVL.